This TCR beta chain was profiled in a study of control samples from healthy donors and cancer patients. The repertoire was sequenced with immunoSEQ multiplex PCR; TCRdb's copy has only in-frame clones and lacks some. This sample yields approximately 60,000 clones, of which over 75% are seen a single time; about 1.2% belongs to the top ten. The CDR3 has 14 amino acids. V was clipped by 3 bases and J by 8 bases, with 17 bases between them. The germline gives CDR1 SGHRS, CDR2 YFSETQ. The V gene is TRBV5-1, the J gene TRBJ1-2, with D possibly being TRBD1 (5 bases). The sequencing input was PBMCs. This clonotype was obtained from a woman aged 50 to 60 with colorectal cancer. The CDR3 region is CASSSRGGEDGYTF. CDR3 sequence (DNA): TGCGCCAGCAGCTCTCGCGGAGGGGAGGACGGCTACACCTTC.